One sample yielded the 12 T cell receptor beta chains listed below, sequenced in a study of CD8 T cells in Susac syndrome. With random hexamers, reverse transcription was performed on roughly 0.45 to 1 ug of RNA. TCRdb fed the immunoSEQ multiplex PCR reads into MiXCR, producing one record per CDR3 protein. The sample shows 130,000 or so distinct CDR3 sequences, 85% to 95% of them seen only once. The sequencing sample was made of CD4+ T cells from PBMCs. The source of these receptors is a human donor with multiple sclerosis.

This sequence joins TRBV12-3 or TRBV12-4 and TRBJ2-7; no definite D call. The length of the CDR3 is 12 residues. The V end was cut by 4 bases, the J end by 5 bases, with 9 bases between. The CDR3 coding sequence is TGTGCCAGCAGTTGGGTTGGGAACGAGCAGTACTTC. It is translated as CASSWVGNEQYF.

The chain links TRBV15 to TRBJ1-2; unclear D gene. The germline CDR1 and CDR2 sequences are LNHNV and YYDKDF (reference sequence). V lost 5 bases and J lost 3, with 13 bases in between. The length of the CDR3 is 14 residues. The CDR3 DNA follows: TGTGCCACCAGCTCGGACTTGGTGGACTATGGCTACACCTTC. This gives the protein CATSSDLVDYGYTF.

The V call is TRBV2, the J call TRBJ2-4; possibly TRBD1 for D (5 bases). This CDR3 comprises 15 residues. The V gene lost 4 bases and the J gene lost 3 bases, with 13 bases spanning the gap. CDR1 is SNHLY and CDR2 is FYNNEI in the germline V gene. CDR3 coding DNA: TGTGCCAGCAGTGTGGTAGGGGTTTTCAAAAACATTCAGTACTTC. Amino acids: CASSVVGVFKNIQYF.

The chain joins TRBV24-1 to TRBJ1-2; 10 bases match TRBD1. Germline V gene data show CDR1 as KGHDR and CDR2 as SFDVKD. With 4 bases clipped from V and 4 bases from J, the junction kept 5 bases outside the gene matches. There are 15 residues in the CDR3. CDR3 DNA sequence: TGTGCCACCAGTGACCCCGGGACAGGGGCCTATGGCTACACCTTC. Translation gives CATSDPGTGAYGYTF.

The chain links TRBV4-2 to TRBJ1-2; 8 bases are shared with TRBD1. The CDR3 is 13 residues long. Germline CDR1 LGHNA, CDR2 YNFKEQ. The ends lost 5 bases at V and 8 bases at J; junction bases unmatched: 7. The CDR3 DNA follows: TGTGCCAGCAGCGGACAGGGACTGGAGGGCTACACCTTC. Its translation is CASSGQGLEGYTF.

A single count supports this clonotype. The V call is TRBV12-3 or TRBV12-4, the J call TRBJ1-6; 8 bases fit TRBD1. Trimming took 3 bases from V and 11 from J; bases not matched to a gene: 6. This CDR3 spans 14 amino acids. CDR3 sequence: CASSFGQGLPPLHF. The CDR3 nucleotides read TGTGCCAGCAGTTTCGGACAGGGACTACCACCCCTCCACTTT.

This rearrangement joins TRBV5-1 to TRBJ1-5; D ambiguous. Trimming took 0 bases from V and 8 from J, leaving 12 bases between them. This CDR3 is built from 14 residues. CDR1 SGHRS and CDR2 YFSETQ come from the germline V gene. This CDR3 is CASSLGGEIEPQHF. The CDR3 DNA is TGCGCCAGCAGCTTGGGCGGGGAAATAGAGCCCCAGCATTTT.

The chain joins TRBV7-3 to TRBJ1-1; D not resolved. This CDR3 contains 15 residues. With 2 bases removed from V and 4 bases from J, the gap between germline ends came to 14 bases. Per the germline V gene, CDR1 is SGHTA and CDR2 is FQGTGA. Here the CDR3 reads CASSLQSGMGTEAFF. CDR3 nucleotide sequence: TGTGCCAGCAGCTTACAGTCGGGGATGGGCACTGAAGCTTTCTTT.

The rearrangement uses TRBV29-1 and TRBJ2-6; the match to TRBD1 covers 7 bases. This CDR3 is built from 14 residues. With 6 bases clipped from V and 0 bases from J, the junction kept 2 bases outside the gene matches. CDR1 is SQVTM and CDR2 is ANQGSEA in the germline V gene. Here the CDR3 DNA reads TGCAGCGTAGGGGGCCGCTCTGGGGCCAACGTCCTGACTTTC. The encoded protein is CSVGGRSGANVLTF.

The chain employs TRBV3-1 and TRBJ2-7; tentatively, D is TRBD2 (5 bases). The CDR3 totals 14 residues. The V gene's germline CDR1 is LGHDT and CDR2 YNNKEL (reference sequence). V gave up 4 bases and J gave up 0 bases, with 10 bases separating them. The CDR3 DNA is TGTGCCAGCAGCCGGGCCAGCGGCTCCTACGAGCAGTACTTC. As protein: CASSRASGSYEQYF.

This clonotype was observed once. The chain employs TRBV9 and TRBJ2-3; the match to TRBD2 covers 7 bases. V was clipped by 2 bases and J by 2 bases; unmatched bases: 8. The V gene's germline CDR1 is SGDLS and CDR2 YYNGEE. The CDR3 length is 16 residues. CDR3 sequence (DNA): TGTGCCAGCAGCGTCGTCCAGGGACTACCCACAGATACGCAGTATTTT. This translates into CASSVVQGLPTDTQYF.

The CDR3: CSTIKTGPHLDGYTF. The CDR3 DNA sequence: TGCAGCACCATCAAGACAGGGCCCCACCTGGATGGCTACACCTTC. This rearrangement joins TRBV29-1 to TRBJ1-2; 7 nucleotides agree with TRBD1. The CDR3 runs to 15 residues. Germline V CDR1 and CDR2: SQVTM, ANQGSEA. Losses at the gene ends were 8 bases for V and 6 bases for J; bases not matched to a gene: 18.